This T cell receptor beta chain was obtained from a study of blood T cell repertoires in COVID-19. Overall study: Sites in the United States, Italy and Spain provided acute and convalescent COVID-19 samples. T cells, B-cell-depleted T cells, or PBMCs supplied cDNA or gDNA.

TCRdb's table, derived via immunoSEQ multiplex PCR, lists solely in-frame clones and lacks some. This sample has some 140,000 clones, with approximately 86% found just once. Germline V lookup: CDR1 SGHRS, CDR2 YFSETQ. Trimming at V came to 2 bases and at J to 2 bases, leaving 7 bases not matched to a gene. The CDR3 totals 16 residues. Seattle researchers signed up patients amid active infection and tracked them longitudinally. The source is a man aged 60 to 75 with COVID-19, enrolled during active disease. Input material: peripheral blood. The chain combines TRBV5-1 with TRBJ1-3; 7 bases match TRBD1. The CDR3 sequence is CASSFDRAGPGNTIYF. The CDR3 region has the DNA TGCGCCAGCAGCTTTGACAGGGCAGGACCTGGAAACACCATATATTTT.